The clone carrying this T cell receptor beta chain was recorded a few times. Its specificity is not known. TCRdb reprocessed the reads with MiXCR, giving one entry per CDR3 protein. The table lists around 290,000 distinct CDR3 sequences, roughly 23% of them singletons. This sample is part of a study of T cell repertoires in cytomegalovirus infection. Overall study: Public TCR beta signatures provided an indication of both CMV infection and a matching HLA type.

The CDR3 loop spans 16 amino acids. The V segment lost 5 bases and the J segment 1 base; nucleotides outside the gene matches: 5. Germline lookup yields CDR1 SGHTA and CDR2 FQGNSA. Notes on the study in general: Identification of carriers of CMV plus the relevant HLA was achieved through cumulative public TCR beta family frequency.

The TCR comes from a human donor in good health (CMV status not recorded). Some clones in this sample may be carry-over from other donors' samples. The genes are TRBV7-2 and TRBJ2-3, with 11 bases identical to TRBD2. Sequenced material: PBMCs. For the CDR3, the DNA is TGTGCCAGCAGCGTTAGCGGGAGGGGTGGCACAGATACGCAGTATTTT. Its protein product is CASSVSGRGGTDTQYF.